This T cell receptor beta chain was obtained from a study of cytomegalovirus exposure and HLA in healthy donors. Study-wide findings and caveats: Earlier analysis found most TCR beta V segments productive about 87% or about 30% of the time. The study flagged about 160 TCR beta chains as cytomegalovirus-associated.

PCR primers comprised 60 Vbeta and 13 Jbeta primers. Some clones are missing from TCRdb's copy, which holds only in-frame ones; the method was immunoSEQ multiplex PCR. The sample has 100,000 or so clones; approximately 73% are singletons. Notes on this clone: The antigen is not known.

CDR1 and CDR2 from the germline V gene are MNHNY and SVGAGI (reference sequence). Losses at the gene ends were 1 base for V and 2 bases for J; bases not matched to a gene: 2. This CDR3 comprises 14 residues. This receptor was taken from a woman aged 50 to 65 in good health and CMV-seropositive. Sequencing was performed on PBMCs. The chain links TRBV6-6 to TRBJ2-7; the match to TRBD1 covers 7 bases. For the CDR3, the DNA is TGTGCCAGCAGTTACTTGGGACAGACCTACGAGCAGTACTTC. Protein product: CASSYLGQTYEQYF.